The T cell receptor beta chain under discussion was sequenced for a study of radiotherapy plus CTLA-4 blockade in lung cancer. The length of the CDR3 is 14 residues. Germline V CDR1 and CDR2: MNHEY, SVGAGI. The V gene end was trimmed by 6 bases and the J gene end by 0 bases; junction bases not matched to a gene: 3. Whole-study results and caveats: Early blood T cell clone changes and increased post-radiation serum interferon-beta were reportedly the strongest response predictors. Clones derived from tumor TCRs expanded in blood after radiotherapy plus ipilimumab.

With respect to this clone: Its antigen is unknown.

Clones were sequenced by immunoSEQ multiplex PCR, and TCRdb holds only the in-frame ones, with some missing. Of roughly 90,000 clones listed, about two thirds are singletons. The gene calls are TRBV6-5 and TRBJ1-1, with 8 bases lining up with TRBD1. The source material was peripheral blood, sampled from a patient treated with radiotherapy plus ipilimumab. The sequence was collected from a human donor with non-small cell lung cancer that progressed on radiotherapy plus ipilimumab. CDR3 amino acids: CASSRGPMNTEAFF. CDR3 nucleotide sequence: TGTGCCAGCAGCAGGGGGCCGATGAACACTGAAGCTTTCTTT.